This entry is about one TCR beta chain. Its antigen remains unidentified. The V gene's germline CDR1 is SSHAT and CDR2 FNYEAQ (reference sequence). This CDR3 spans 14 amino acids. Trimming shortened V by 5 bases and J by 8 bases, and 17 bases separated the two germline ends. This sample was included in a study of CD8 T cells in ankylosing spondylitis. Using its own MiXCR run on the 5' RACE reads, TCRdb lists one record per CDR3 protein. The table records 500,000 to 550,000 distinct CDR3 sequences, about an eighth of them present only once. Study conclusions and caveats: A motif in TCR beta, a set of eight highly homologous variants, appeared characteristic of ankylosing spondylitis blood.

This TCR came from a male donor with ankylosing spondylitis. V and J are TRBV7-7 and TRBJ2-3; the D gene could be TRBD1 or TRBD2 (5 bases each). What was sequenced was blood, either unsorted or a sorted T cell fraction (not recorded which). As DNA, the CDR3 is TGTGCCAGCAGCCCAGCGCAGGGCGCGGGTACGCAGTATTTT. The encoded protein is CASSPAQGAGTQYF.